Detailed here is one T cell receptor (beta chain). The antigen is not known. The data were taken from a study of beta chain features in type 1 diabetes. The whole isolated RNA underwent reverse transcription, so sequencing captured expressed TCRB transcripts. Around 3.57 million reads was the average for naive, central memory and regulatory T cell samples. Here immunoSEQ multiplex PCR was the method, and the copy in TCRdb shows in-frame clones only, minus some. The data hold roughly 340,000 clones, with roughly 13% observed a single time. Study conclusions and caveats: Type 1 diabetes patients had TCRB CDR3s that were shorter (moderately but significantly so) in all four CD4+ subsets.

CDR1 and CDR2 from the germline V gene are SGHTA and FQGNSA. The CDR3 runs to 17 residues. The J segment lost 4 bases and the V segment lost 5 bases, leaving 14 bases of the junction unmatched. The chain links TRBV7-2 to TRBJ2-1, with 7 nucleotides matching TRBD2. Input material: naive CD4+ T cells from blood. The receptor comes from a woman aged 18-29 years with type 1 diabetes. The CDR3 coding sequence is TGTGCCAGCAGCGTCACCGGAGGATTACTAGCGTACAATGAGCAGTTCTTC. This codes for CASSVTGGLLAYNEQFF.